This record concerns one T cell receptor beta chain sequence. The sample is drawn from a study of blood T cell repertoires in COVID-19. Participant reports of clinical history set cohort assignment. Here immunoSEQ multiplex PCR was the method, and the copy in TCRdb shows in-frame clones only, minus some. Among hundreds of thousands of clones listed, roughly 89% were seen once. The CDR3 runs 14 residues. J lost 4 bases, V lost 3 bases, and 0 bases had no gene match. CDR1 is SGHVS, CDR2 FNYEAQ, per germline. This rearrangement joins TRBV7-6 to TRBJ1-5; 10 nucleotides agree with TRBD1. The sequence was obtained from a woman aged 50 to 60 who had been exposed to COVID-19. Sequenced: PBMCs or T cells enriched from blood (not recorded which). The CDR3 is CASSLGQGNQPQHF. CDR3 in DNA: TGTGCCAGCAGCTTGGGACAGGGGAATCAGCCCCAGCATTTT.